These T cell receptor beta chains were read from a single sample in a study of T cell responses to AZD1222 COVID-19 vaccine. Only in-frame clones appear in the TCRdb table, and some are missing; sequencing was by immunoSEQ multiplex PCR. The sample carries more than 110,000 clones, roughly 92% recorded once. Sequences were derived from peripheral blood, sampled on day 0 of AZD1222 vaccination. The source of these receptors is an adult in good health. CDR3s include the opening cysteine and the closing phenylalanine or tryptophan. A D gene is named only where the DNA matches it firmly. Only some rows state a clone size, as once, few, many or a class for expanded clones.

TGTGCCAGCACCTTAAACCCGATACCGGGCCCTCAAGACTTACAGGGGGTAAGGGGATCACCCCTCCACTTT CASTLNPIPGPQDLQGVRGSPLHF TRBD1 TRBJ1-6 - TRBV13
TGTGCCAGCAGCCCAGGGACAGGGACCGGCTACACCTTC CASSPGTGTGYTF TRBD1 TRBJ1-2 - TRBV7-9
TGCGCCAGCAGCCAAGGATACACTCGGGGAATTGAAAAACTGTTTTTT CASSQGYTRGIEKLFF - TRBJ1-4 - TRBV4-1
TGTGCCAGCAGTGTATCCTGGTTTGTCCGAAATACGCAGTATTTT CASSVSWFVRNTQYF - TRBJ2-3 - TRBV2
TGCAGCGTTGAAGGGCAGGGTCGCGGCTACACCTTC CSVEGQGRGYTF - TRBJ1-2 - TRBV29-1
TGTGCCAGCAGCCGAATAGCGGGACAGCGCTACGAGCAGTACTTC CASSRIAGQRYEQYF - TRBJ2-7 - TRBV28
TGTGCCAGCAGACTTAGGGAGGAGACTGAAGCTTTCTTT CASRLREETEAFF - TRBJ1-1 - TRBV6-4
TGTGCCAGCAGCTTGAGGGACCGTTATATGAACACTGAAGCTTTCTTT CASSLRDRYMNTEAFF - TRBJ1-1 - TRBV5-4
TGCGCCAGCAGCTTGGGGGACAGGGGAAGCACAGATACGCAGTATTTT CASSLGDRGSTDTQYF TRBD1 TRBJ2-3 - TRBV5-1
TGTGCCAGCAGTTTAGGAGGGCCTATCCGCACCGGGGAGCTGTTTTTT CASSLGGPIRTGELFF - TRBJ2-2 - TRBV27
TGTGCCAGCAGTAACCGGGGGCATGTCGAAAAACTGTTTTTT CASSNRGHVEKLFF - TRBJ1-4 - TRBV6-5
TGTGCCAGCAGCCTAGGGACACCTTTGGAGCAGTACTTC CASSLGTPLEQYF - TRBJ2-7 - TRBV3-1/TRBV3-2
TGTGCCAGCAGCCAAGAAGGAGATCAGGACCCTTACGAGCAGTACTTC CASSQEGDQDPYEQYF - TRBJ2-7 - TRBV3-1/TRBV3-2
TGTGCCAGCAGCCCCCCGGCTGGCAGGGGATCATGGGGCTCCTACAATGAGCAGTTCTTC CASSPPAGRGSWGSYNEQFF - TRBJ2-1 - TRBV3-1/TRBV3-2
TGTGCCAGCAGCTTAGGTCCGGGCTCATCAATTACGTACGAGCAGTACTTC CASSLGPGSSITYEQYF - TRBJ2-7 - TRBV5-6
TGTGCCAGCAGTTTAGGTAGCGGGAGGGGGTTATCGGGTGAGCAGTTCTTC CASSLGSGRGLSGEQFF TRBD2 TRBJ2-1 - TRBV28
TGTGCCACCCGCAGGAGCAATAATTCACCCCTCCACTTT CATRRSNNSPLHF - TRBJ1-6 - TRBV12-3/TRBV12-4
TGCGCCAGCAGCCAACCGGAGTGGATGAACACTGAAGCTTTCTTT CASSQPEWMNTEAFF - TRBJ1-1 - TRBV4-1
TGTGCCAGTAGTACCCACCAGGGTCCGGGAACCGGGGAGCTGTTTTTT CASSTHQGPGTGELFF - TRBJ2-2 - TRBV19
TGTGCCAGCAGCTCTGAGGACCCAAACTTC CASSSEDPNF - TRBJ1-2 once TRBV4-2
TGTGCCAGCAGCATTAGCGGGAGGGGAGACACGCCTAACCTTCTCTTC CASSISGRGDTPNLLF TRBD2 TRBJ2-1 - TRBV7-8
TGTGCCATCAGTGATGGGCAGATTTATCAAGAGACCCAGTACTTC CAISDGQIYQETQYF - TRBJ2-5 - TRBV10-3
TGTGCCAGCAGCCTCCAGGATTTACGAGAGCAGTACTTC CASSLQDLREQYF - TRBJ2-7 - TRBV5-6
TGTGCCAGCAGTGAAGCTATACAGGGTCCTCATCAGCCCCAGCATTTT CASSEAIQGPHQPQHF - TRBJ1-5 - TRBV6-1
TGTGCCAGCAGTCCCCAGGCTCGGGGGGCACACCAGCCCCAGCATTTT CASSPQARGAHQPQHF - TRBJ1-5 - TRBV27
TGTGCCAGCAGCTTGGAGGACAGCTGGGGCTACACCTTC CASSLEDSWGYTF - TRBJ1-2 - TRBV5-6
TGTGCCAGCAGCTTAGGACTAGCGGGAGCCTACGAGCAGTACTTC CASSLGLAGAYEQYF TRBD2 TRBJ2-7 - TRBV7-8
TGCAGCGGTGGAGGACCCCCGACGGGGGTCGGCACTGAAGCTTTCTTT CSGGGPPTGVGTEAFF - TRBJ1-1 - TRBV29-1
TGCGCCAGCAGCCAAGAAAGATCCTGGGGGGCGAATCAGCCCCAGCATTTT CASSQERSWGANQPQHF - TRBJ1-5 - TRBV4-1
TGTGCCAGCAGCTTAGGCGAAGGGGGCCGAGGGGCTTTCTTT CASSLGEGGRGAFF TRBD1 TRBJ1-1 - TRBV13
TGCGCCAGCAGCCAAGTGGGAGTCAGGTACAATGAGCAGTTCTTC CASSQVGVRYNEQFF - TRBJ2-1 - TRBV4-1
TGTGCCAGCAGTTTGGAGGGGGCTTGGGACTATGGCTACACCTTC CASSLEGAWDYGYTF TRBD1 TRBJ1-2 - TRBV28
TGTGCCAGCAGTTTCCCTCGGGGGTCCGTGCAGTTCTTC CASSFPRGSVQFF - TRBJ2-1 - TRBV28
TGTGCCAGCAGCTTGGTGTCCGGAAACACTGAAGCTTTCTTT CASSLVSGNTEAFF - TRBJ1-1 - TRBV7-4
TGTGCCAGCAGTTACTCCAAAAGGGGGGCAGGATACAATGAGCAGTTCTTC CASSYSKRGAGYNEQFF - TRBJ2-1 - TRBV6-2/TRBV6-3
TGTGCCACCAGCAGAGGGACAGGAGGAAACACCATATATTTT CATSRGTGGNTIYF TRBD1 TRBJ1-3 - TRBV15
TGTGCTAGTGAACGCTCAGGGAGCAATCAGCCCCAGCATTTT CASERSGSNQPQHF - TRBJ1-5 few TRBV12-5
TGTGCCAGCAGGGAAGACCCCCAAACGGACATTCAGTACTTC CASREDPQTDIQYF - TRBJ2-4 - TRBV2
TGTGCCACTCGCCCCAGGGGAGAATGGTCACCCCTCCACTTT CATRPRGEWSPLHF - TRBJ1-6 - TRBV6-5
TGTGCCAGCACCCCCGCAGGGAATCAGCCCCAGCATTTT CASTPAGNQPQHF - TRBJ1-5 - TRBV6-6
TGTGCCAGCAGCTTAATGGGACAAACCAAAAACATTCAGTACTTC CASSLMGQTKNIQYF - TRBJ2-4 - TRBV7-9
TGTGCCAGCCGGGGGACTCCGCAAATTGGGACCCAGTACTTC CASRGTPQIGTQYF - TRBJ2-5 once TRBV28
TGTGCCAGCTCACCACCTAGCGTCAGCTCCTACGAGCAGTACTTC CASSPPSVSSYEQYF - TRBJ2-7 - TRBV18
TGTGCCACCAGCAGAGATGGCAGAGAGAACACTGAAGCTTTCTTT CATSRDGRENTEAFF - TRBJ1-1 - TRBV15
TGTGCCAGCAGCTCAACAGGGGCGGGGGAGCAGTACTTC CASSSTGAGEQYF - TRBJ2-7 - TRBV13
TGCGCCAGCAGCCAACTAGCGGGGGGGCATGACGATGAGCAGTTCTTC CASSQLAGGHDDEQFF TRBD2 TRBJ2-1 once TRBV5-1